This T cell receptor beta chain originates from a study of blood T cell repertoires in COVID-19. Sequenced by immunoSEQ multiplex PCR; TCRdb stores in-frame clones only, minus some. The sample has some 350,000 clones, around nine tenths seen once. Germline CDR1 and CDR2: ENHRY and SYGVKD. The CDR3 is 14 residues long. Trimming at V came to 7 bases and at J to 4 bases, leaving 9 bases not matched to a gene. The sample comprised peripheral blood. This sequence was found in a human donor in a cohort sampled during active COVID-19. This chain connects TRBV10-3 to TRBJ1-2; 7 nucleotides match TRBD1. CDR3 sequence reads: CAITADRAAYGYTF. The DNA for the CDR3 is TGTGCCATCACCGCTGACAGGGCGGCCTATGGCTACACCTTC.